A single sample is the source of the 22 T cell receptor beta chains below, sequenced in a study of cytotoxic CD8 clonotypes in ibrutinib-treated CLL listed by TCRdb under 2021. The time point label of this sample denotes: approximately 25 months on ibrutinib. Library creation used the immunoSEQ multiplex PCR assay. In TCRdb, the immuneACCESS table is reduced to in-frame sequences with V and J assigned. These tables do not hold every clone; where another copy was compared, an unresolved V gene accounts for under half, and the others remain unexplained. For this sample there are about 150,000 clones; 70% to 80% appear just once. In total, the top ten clones hold 4.5% to 6% of the sample. Specimen: PBMCs, collected after 24 months of ibrutinib treatment. The receptors shown here come from a human donor with chronic lymphocytic leukemia.

This clone was counted a single time. The chain carries TRBV9 and TRBJ2-1, with 13 bases matching TRBD2. The CDR3 length is 16 residues. Germline V gene sequence: CDR1 SGDLS, CDR2 YYNGEE. V was clipped by 0 bases and J by 8 bases; unmatched bases: 5. The CDR3 loop is CASSVGGTSGIYEQFF. CDR3 nucleotide sequence: TGTGCCAGCAGCGTAGGGGGGACTAGCGGGATCTATGAGCAGTTCTTC. The full variable domain, its missing parts supplied by reference TRBV9 and TRBJ2-1, is DSGVTQTPKHLITATGQRVTLRCSPRSGDLSVYWYQQSLDQGLQFLIQYYNGEERAKGNILERFSAQQFPDLHSELNLSSLELGDSALYFCASSVGGTSGIYEQFFGPGTRLTVL.

The genes are TRBV27 and TRBJ1-1; perhaps TRBD1 as D (5 bases). V was trimmed by 4 bases and J by 5 bases, leaving 14 bases between them. CDR1 is MNHEY and CDR2 is SMNVEV in the germline V gene (reference sequence). The CDR3 is made up of 14 amino acids. CDR3 sequence (DNA): TGTGCCAGCAGTTGGGGGGAGGGCGGAACTGAAGCTTTCTTT. This encodes CASSWGEGGTEAFF.

The genes are TRBV28 and TRBJ1-1; D uncertain. V lost 6 bases to trimming and J lost 5 bases, with 7 bases between them. Looked up from germline, CDR1 is MDHEN and CDR2 is SYDVKM. This CDR3 is built from 11 residues. CDR3 amino acids: CASRGQTEAFF. The CDR3 DNA reads TGTGCCAGCAGGGGTCAAACTGAAGCTTTCTTT.

V is TRBV7-8 and J is TRBJ2-5, with D possibly being TRBD1 or TRBD2 (6 bases each). The CDR3 extends over 14 amino acids. The germline V gene encodes CDR1 SGHVS and CDR2 FQNEAQ. V lost 11 bases, J lost 1 base, and 17 bases lay in between. This CDR3 reads CAGAPGAAQETQYF. CDR3 in DNA: TGTGCCGGGGCCCCGGGGGCAGCCCAAGAGACCCAGTACTTC.

The chain combines TRBV4-1 with TRBJ2-5; 9 bases match TRBD2. CDR1 is MGHRA and CDR2 is YSYEKL in the germline V gene. The ends lost 1 base at V and 3 bases at J; junction bases unmatched: 6. The CDR3 is 16 residues long. Here the CDR3 DNA reads TGCGCCAGCAGCCAAGCTTCCCCTAGCGGGGAAGAGACCCAGTACTTC. This encodes CASSQASPSGEETQYF.

The CDR3 coding sequence is TGTGCCAGCACGAGACAGCCTGGAAACACCATATATTTT. Translated: CASTRQPGNTIYF. The chain links TRBV6-5 to TRBJ1-3; maybe TRBD1 (5 bases). This CDR3 spans 13 amino acids. Germline values: CDR1 MNHEY, CDR2 SVGAGI. Trimming cost V 7 bases and J 2 bases, with 9 bases left between them.

This clone was counted once. The CDR3 loop is CASSPLPRNPEGYTF. For the CDR3, the DNA is TGTGCCAGCTCACCCCTCCCCCGGAACCCGGAGGGCTACACCTTC. This chain connects TRBV18 to TRBJ1-2; D remains unclear. Germline V gives CDR1 KGHSH, CDR2 LQKENI. The CDR3 covers 15 residues. V gave up 3 bases and J gave up 8 bases, with 19 bases separating them.

The J gene is TRBJ2-1, the V gene TRBV27, with 9 bases identical to TRBD2. Per the germline V gene, CDR1 is MNHEY and CDR2 is SMNVEV (reference sequence). The CDR3 length is 14 residues. Trimming cost V 8 bases and J 6 bases; bases outside gene matches: 8. The CDR3, as DNA: TGTGCCAGCGGTCTAGCGGGGCCCTTCAATGAGCAGTTCTTC. This translates into CASGLAGPFNEQFF.

The chain carries TRBV12-5 and TRBJ1-1, with 10 bases identical to TRBD1. J lost 5 bases, V lost 6 bases, and 6 bases had no gene match. Germline loops: CDR1 LGHNT, CDR2 FRNRAP. The CDR3 has 14 residues. The CDR3 sequence: CASGRTGGRTEAFF. The CDR3 coding sequence is TGTGCTAGTGGGCGGACAGGGGGAAGGACTGAAGCTTTCTTT.

The chain couples TRBV28 to TRBJ2-7; D may match TRBD1 or TRBD2 (5 bases each). The CDR3 covers 13 residues. Germline loops: CDR1 MDHEN, CDR2 SYDVKM. Between the trimmed V and J ends, which lost 10 bases and 4 bases, there was a span of 17 bases. CDR3 DNA sequence: TGTGCCACCCGGAGGCAGGGCGTATACGAGCAGTACTTC. It specifies CATRRQGVYEQYF.

The chain recombines TRBV28 with TRBJ2-7; 14 bases map to TRBD2. The CDR3 runs 17 residues. The J segment lost 4 bases and the V segment lost 2 bases, leaving 7 bases of the junction unmatched. Germline lookup yields CDR1 MDHEN and CDR2 SYDVKM. The CDR3 DNA sequence: TGTGCCAGCAGTTTAACCGGGACTAGCGGGAGTGGGTACGAGCAGTACTTC. Its protein product is CASSLTGTSGSGYEQYF.

This clone turned up a few times. The rearrangement uses TRBV7-9 and TRBJ1-3; D remains ambiguous. Germline values: CDR1 SEHNR, CDR2 FQNEAQ (reference sequence). V dropped 5 bases and J dropped 1 base, with 12 bases sitting between them. The CDR3 is 15 amino acids. The DNA for the CDR3 is TGTGCCAGCAGCCCCCGGGCGGGGTCTGGAAACACCATATATTTT. Translating gives CASSPRAGSGNTIYF.

The J gene is TRBJ1-2, the V gene TRBV5-5; D possibly corresponds to TRBD1 (6 bases). The CDR3 sequence is 13 residues long. Trimming took 2 bases from V and 7 from J, leaving 12 bases between them. From germline, CDR1 is SGHKS and CDR2 YYEKEE (reference sequence). CDR3 bases: TGTGCCAGCAGCTTTGCAGGGGAAGGTGGCTACACCTTC. It translates to CASSFAGEGGYTF.

CDR3 residues: CASSFTGRGDTEAFF. The CDR3 DNA is TGCGCCAGCAGCTTCACAGGTCGAGGGGACACTGAAGCTTTCTTT. The chain joins TRBV5-1 to TRBJ1-1, with D perhaps matching TRBD1 (5 bases). This CDR3 is 15 amino acids long. The germline V gene has CDR1 SGHRS and CDR2 YFSETQ. V was cut by 2 bases and J by 3 bases, with 14 bases left in between.

V gene TRBV6-6 combines with J gene TRBJ2-5; the match to TRBD2 covers 10 bases. Trimming cost V 8 bases and J 5 bases; bases outside gene matches: 5. The CDR3 extends over 13 amino acids. Germline CDR1 and CDR2: MNHNY and SVGAGI (reference sequence). In DNA form, the CDR3 reads TGTGCCAGCGCTAGCGGGAGTTGGGAGACCCAGTACTTC. This sequence encodes CASASGSWETQYF.

V and J are TRBV10-3 and TRBJ2-7; TRBD1 might be the D (6 bases). The V end lost 6 bases, the J end lost 2 bases, and 8 bases lay between the germline ends. The CDR3 is 12 residues long. Germline loops: CDR1 ENHRY, CDR2 SYGVKD. The CDR3 DNA sequence: TGTGCCATCAGCCAGGGGACCTACGAGCAGTACTTC. Protein: CAISQGTYEQYF.

The chain uses TRBV7-3 and TRBJ2-1; 10 nucleotides match TRBD2. The CDR3 is made up of 15 amino acids. The V gene end was trimmed by 5 bases and the J gene end by 8 bases; junction bases not matched to a gene: 9. The germline V gene has CDR1 SGHTA and CDR2 FQGTGA. As DNA, the CDR3 is TGTGCCAGCAGCAAAAGGGGACTAGCGACCCATGAGCAGTTCTTC. Translation gives CASSKRGLATHEQFF.

The chain combines TRBV7-9 with TRBJ1-2; 7 nucleotides agree with TRBD1. This CDR3 has 18 residues. V shed 3 bases, J shed 0 bases, and the junction held 13 bases outside the gene matches. Germline loops: CDR1 SEHNR, CDR2 FQNEAQ (reference sequence). The CDR3 DNA reads as TGTGCCAGCAGCTTCGACGCGGGACAGACCCCTACTAACTATGGCTACACCTTC. Translated, it gives CASSFDAGQTPTNYGYTF.

CDR3: CASSPPPASTGQYF. The CDR3 DNA follows: TGTGCCAGCAGCCCTCCCCCGGCCTCAACAGGGCAGTACTTC. V gene TRBV7-8 combines with J gene TRBJ2-7; a weak D match, TRBD1 (5 bases). Germline lookup yields CDR1 SGHVS and CDR2 FQNEAQ. The CDR3 contains 14 residues. Trimming shortened V by 5 bases and J by 9 bases, and 20 bases separated the two germline ends.

The V call is TRBV6-1, the J call TRBJ1-1; tentative D call: TRBD1 (5 bases). Germline V lookup: CDR1 MNHNS, CDR2 SASEGT. Trimming cost V 2 bases and J 0 bases, with 10 bases left between them. This CDR3 region has 15 residues. As DNA, the CDR3 is TGTGCCAGCAGTGAACAAGGACACATGAACACTGAAGCTTTCTTT. This encodes CASSEQGHMNTEAFF.

The chain joins TRBV28 to TRBJ1-2; possibly TRBD1 for D (5 bases). Deletions cut 6 bases from V and 7 bases from J, with 18 bases between. This CDR3 is built from 14 residues. Germline V lookup: CDR1 MDHEN, CDR2 SYDVKM. CDR3 sequence reads: CASSKGAGRVGYTF. The DNA for the CDR3 is TGTGCCAGCAGCAAAGGGGCAGGGAGGGTTGGCTACACCTTC.

The chain uses TRBV28 and TRBJ2-5; the D gene is possibly TRBD1 (6 bases). In germline, CDR1 is MDHEN, CDR2 SYDVKM. The CDR3 is 14 amino acids. V lost 5 bases and J 4 bases, leaving 14 bases between the germline ends. The CDR3 loop reads CASSLDRGGETQYF. CDR3 in DNA: TGTGCCAGCAGTCTGGACAGAGGCGGAGAGACCCAGTACTTC.